This T cell receptor beta chain appears in the sequencing data of a study of cytomegalovirus exposure and HLA in healthy donors. The study's findings and limits: The authors enumerated 164 TCR beta chains as linked to cytomegalovirus. Later on, an analysis showed TCR association rates differing by HLA locus, with DRB1 the most and HLA-C the fewest. Near-uniform donor sequencing depth was presumed by presence/absence analyses.

The donors, nominally healthy at sampling, likely had unrecorded immune exposures. Primers included in the PCR were 60 Vbeta and 13 Jbeta primers. Sequencing used immunoSEQ multiplex PCR; TCRdb keeps in-frame clones, though not all of them. The listing contains about 200,000 clones. The CDR3 covers 16 residues. The V and J ends lost 6 bases and 0 bases, in that order; junction bases with no gene match: 7. Germline lookup yields CDR1 MDHEN and CDR2 SYDVKM. Remarks on this clone: Antigen specificity is unknown.

The sequenced sample consisted of PBMCs. The TCR originated in a boy aged 5-17 years in good health and CMV-seronegative. The V call is TRBV28, the J call TRBJ1-5; TRBD1 matches 8 bases. CDR3 amino acids: CASRYRTGISNQPQHF. CDR3 bases: TGTGCCAGCAGATACCGGACAGGGATTAGCAATCAGCCCCAGCATTTT.